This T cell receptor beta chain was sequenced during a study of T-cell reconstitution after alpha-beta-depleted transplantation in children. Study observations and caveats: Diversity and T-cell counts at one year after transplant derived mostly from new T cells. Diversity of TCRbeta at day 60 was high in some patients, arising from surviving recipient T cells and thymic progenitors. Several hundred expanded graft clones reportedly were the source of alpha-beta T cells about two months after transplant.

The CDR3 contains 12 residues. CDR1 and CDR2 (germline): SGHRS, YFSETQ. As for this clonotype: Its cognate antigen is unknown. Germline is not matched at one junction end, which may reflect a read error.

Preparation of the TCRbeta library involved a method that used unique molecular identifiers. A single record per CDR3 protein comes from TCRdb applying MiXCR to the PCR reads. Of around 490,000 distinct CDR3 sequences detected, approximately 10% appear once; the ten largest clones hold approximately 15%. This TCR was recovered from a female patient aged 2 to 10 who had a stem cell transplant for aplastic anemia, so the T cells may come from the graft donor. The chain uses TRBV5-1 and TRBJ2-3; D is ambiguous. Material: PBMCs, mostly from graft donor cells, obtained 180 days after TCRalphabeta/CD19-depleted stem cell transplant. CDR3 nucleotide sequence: TGCGCCAGCGGCTCCCACTGGGATACGCAGTATTTC. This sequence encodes CASGSHWDTQYF.